A single sample gave rise to the 14 T cell receptor beta chains below, sequenced in a study of blood T cell repertoires in COVID-19. Sequencing was performed with immunoSEQ multiplex PCR; in TCRdb, only in-frame clones are kept and a portion is missing. The sample lists roughly 380,000 clones; about 88% were seen once. What was sequenced was PBMCs or T cells enriched from blood (not recorded which). These receptors were collected from a woman in her thirties who had been exposed to COVID-19.

This clone was seen once. This chain joins TRBV29-1 and TRBJ2-5; tentative D call: TRBD1 (6 bases). The CDR3 has 15 residues. V lost 6 bases and J 5 bases, leaving 22 bases between the germline ends. The V gene's germline CDR1 is SQVTM and CDR2 ANQGSEA. The CDR3 here is CSVQTQQGVVETQYF. In DNA form, the CDR3 reads TGCAGCGTACAAACTCAACAGGGTGTGGTTGAGACCCAGTACTTC. Filled out from reference TRBV29-1 and TRBJ2-5, the complete variable domain reads SAVISQKPSRDICQRGTSLTIQCQVDSQVTMMFWYRQQPGQSLTLIATANQGSEATYESGFVIDKFPISRPNLTFSTLTVSNMSPEDSSIYLCSVQTQQGVVETQYFGPGTRLLVL.

The chain recombines TRBV7-6 with TRBJ2-5; D possibly corresponds to TRBD1 (6 bases). The CDR3 length is 15 residues. V gave up 8 bases and J gave up 2 bases, with 18 bases separating them. Germline V gives CDR1 SGHVS, CDR2 FNYEAQ. In nucleotides, the CDR3 is TGTGCCAGCCGTTGGACAGCAGAAGTACAAGAGACCCAGTACTTC. It specifies CASRWTAEVQETQYF.

The chain recombines TRBV3-1 (or the pseudogene TRBV3-2) with TRBJ2-2, with D possibly being TRBD2 (5 bases). Trimming shortened V by 6 bases and J by 0 bases, and 11 bases separated the two germline ends. The CDR3 covers 15 residues. The germline V gene encodes CDR1 LGHDT and CDR2 YNNKEL (reference sequence). The CDR3 spells CASRPSGANTGELFF. The DNA of the CDR3 is TGTGCCAGCAGACCAAGCGGCGCGAACACCGGGGAGCTGTTTTTT.

V is TRBV10-3 and J is TRBJ1-2, with D possibly being TRBD1 (6 bases). Germline V gene sequence: CDR1 ENHRY, CDR2 SYGVKD. The CDR3 has 13 amino acids. V was clipped by 5 bases and J by 0 bases, with 7 bases between them. The CDR3 loop is CAISTGSNYGYTF. DNA for the CDR3: TGTGCCATCAGTACAGGGTCTAACTATGGCTACACCTTC.

This clone was seen once. The J gene is TRBJ2-4, the V gene TRBV27, with a tentative D call TRBD1 (6 bases). CDR3 length: 18 residues. Germline assignment: CDR1 MNHEY and CDR2 SMNVEV (reference sequence). Trimming removed 10 bases at V and 2 bases at J, with 27 bases between. The CDR3 region is CATGFRGGILLSKNIQYF. The DNA of the CDR3 is TGTGCCACCGGATTCAGGGGTGGCATATTACTATCCAAAAACATTCAGTACTTC.

The chain combines TRBV24-1 with TRBJ2-5, with 13 bases lining up with TRBD2. The CDR3 runs to 15 residues. V dropped 4 bases and J dropped 4; count of bases not matched to a gene: 2. Germline V gives CDR1 KGHDR, CDR2 SFDVKD. The CDR3, as DNA: TGTGCCACCAGTGACAGACTAGCGGGAGGAGAGACCCAGTACTTC. Translation gives CATSDRLAGGETQYF.

V and J are TRBV18 and TRBJ1-2; 9 nucleotides agree with TRBD1. The germline CDR1 and CDR2 sequences are KGHSH and LQKENI. Losses at the gene ends were 5 bases for V and 2 bases for J; bases not matched to a gene: 9. CDR3 length equals 16 residues. For the CDR3, the DNA is TGTGCCAGCTCATCGACCCCCGGGACAGGGAACTATGGCTACACCTTC. It codes for CASSSTPGTGNYGYTF.

The V gene is TRBV28, the J gene TRBJ1-2; D perhaps matches TRBD1 (5 bases). The CDR3 sequence is 14 residues long. Trimming pared 8 bases from V and 3 bases from J, leaving 16 bases between. Germline CDR1 MDHEN, CDR2 SYDVKM. For the CDR3, the DNA is TGTGCCAGCGTTCAGGGTAGGGAGGACTATGGCTACACCTTC. Translated: CASVQGREDYGYTF.

The DNA for the CDR3 is TGTGCCAGCAGCTTAAGGACAGGGAGGAATTACAATGAGCAGTTCTTC. It encodes CASSLRTGRNYNEQFF. This chain links TRBV13 with TRBJ2-1, with 8 bases matching TRBD1. After removal of 2 bases from V and 4 bases from J, the junction contained 7 bases not matched to a gene. The CDR3 runs to 16 residues. Germline CDR1 PRHDT, CDR2 FYEKMQ (reference sequence).

This chain links TRBV6-6 with TRBJ2-1, with a weak D call TRBD2 (6 bases). The ends were cut back, 3 bases at V and 4 bases at J, with 10 bases in the middle. This CDR3 spans 14 amino acids. Germline V gives CDR1 MNHNY, CDR2 SVGAGI (reference sequence). DNA of the CDR3: TGTGCCAGCAGTTATGGCGGGGTGTACAATGAGCAGTTCTTC. Its protein is CASSYGGVYNEQFF.

The chain has TRBV7-9 and TRBJ2-2, with D possibly TRBD2 on 6 matching bases. Germline lookup yields CDR1 SEHNR and CDR2 FQNEAQ (reference sequence). The V end was cut by 6 bases, the J end by 4 bases, with 15 bases between. This CDR3 region has 15 residues. CDR3 in DNA: TGTGCCAGCAGTAGCCCCGGGGGTACCACCGGGGAGCTGTTTTTT. This encodes CASSSPGGTTGELFF.

J is TRBJ1-5 and V is TRBV28; 7 bases fit TRBD1. Germline V gene sequence: CDR1 MDHEN, CDR2 SYDVKM. The CDR3 has 15 residues. Germline trimming cut 4 bases from V and 4 bases from J; bases unmatched to any gene: 7. CDR3 protein: CASSSLDRVNQPQHF. In nucleotides, the CDR3 is TGTGCCAGCAGTTCCCTCGACAGGGTAAATCAGCCCCAGCATTTT.

V is TRBV7-9 and J is TRBJ2-7; TRBD1 aligns across 7 bases. Germline V gene data show CDR1 as SEHNR and CDR2 as FQNEAQ (reference sequence). The CDR3 covers 14 residues. J gave up 2 bases and V 4 bases, and 5 bases lay outside the gene matches. Here the CDR3 reads CASSSTGTAYEQYF. The CDR3 nucleotides are TGTGCCAGCAGCTCGACAGGGACGGCCTACGAGCAGTACTTC.

The V and J genes are TRBV6-5 and TRBJ1-1; 10 bases are shared with TRBD1. Trimming removed 2 bases from V and 8 bases from J; junction bases left unmatched: 2. Germline CDR1 reads MNHEY; CDR2 reads SVGAGI. The CDR3 extends over 13 amino acids. CDR3 DNA: TGTGCCAGCAGTTACAGGACAGGGGGGGAAGCTTTCTTT. This encodes CASSYRTGGEAFF.